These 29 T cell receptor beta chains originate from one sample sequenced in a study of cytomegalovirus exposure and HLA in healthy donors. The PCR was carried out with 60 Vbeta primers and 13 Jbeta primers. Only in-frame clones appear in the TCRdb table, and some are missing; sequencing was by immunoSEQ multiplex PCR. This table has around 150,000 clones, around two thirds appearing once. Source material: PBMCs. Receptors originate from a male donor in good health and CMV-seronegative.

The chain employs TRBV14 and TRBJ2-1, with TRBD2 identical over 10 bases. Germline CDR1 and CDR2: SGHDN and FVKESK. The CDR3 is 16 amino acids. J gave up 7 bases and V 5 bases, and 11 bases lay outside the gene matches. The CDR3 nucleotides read TGTGCCAGCAGCACCACTCCAGCGGGGGGGCTGAATGAGCAGTTCTTC. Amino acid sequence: CASSTTPAGGLNEQFF.

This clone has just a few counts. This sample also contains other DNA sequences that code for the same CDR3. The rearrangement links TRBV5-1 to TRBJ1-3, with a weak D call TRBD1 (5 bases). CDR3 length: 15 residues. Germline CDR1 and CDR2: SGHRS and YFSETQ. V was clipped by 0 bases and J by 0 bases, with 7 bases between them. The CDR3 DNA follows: TGCGCCAGCAGCTTGGCCGGGGGCTCTGGAAACACCATATATTTT. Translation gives CASSLAGGSGNTIYF.

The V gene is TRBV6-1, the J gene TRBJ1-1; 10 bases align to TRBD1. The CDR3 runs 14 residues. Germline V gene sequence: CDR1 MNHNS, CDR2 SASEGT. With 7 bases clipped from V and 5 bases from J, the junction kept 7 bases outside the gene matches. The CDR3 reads CASIKDRGRTEAFF. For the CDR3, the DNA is TGTGCCAGCATCAAAGACAGGGGGCGAACTGAAGCTTTCTTT.

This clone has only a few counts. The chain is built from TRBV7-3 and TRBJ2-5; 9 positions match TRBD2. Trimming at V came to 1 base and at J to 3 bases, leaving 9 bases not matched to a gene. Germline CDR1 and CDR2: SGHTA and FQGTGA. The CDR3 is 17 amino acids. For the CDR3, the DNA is TGTGCCAGCAGCTTAAATAGCGGGGGAGCCTGGGAAGAGACCCAGTACTTC. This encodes CASSLNSGGAWEETQYF.

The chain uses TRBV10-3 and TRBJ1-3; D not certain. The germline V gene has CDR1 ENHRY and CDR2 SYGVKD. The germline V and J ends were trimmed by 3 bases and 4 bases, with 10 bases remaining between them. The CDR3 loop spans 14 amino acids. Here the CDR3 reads CAISDPRYGNTIYF. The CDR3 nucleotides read TGTGCCATCAGTGATCCCAGATACGGAAACACCATATATTTT.

Here the CDR3 DNA reads TGTGCCAGCAGCCGACGGGCTACAACCCGGGAGGAGACCCAGTACTTC. As protein: CASSRRATTREETQYF. The chain carries TRBV7-9 and TRBJ2-5; D perhaps matches TRBD2 (6 bases). V was pared by 5 bases and J by 5 bases, with 21 bases between. Germline lookup yields CDR1 SEHNR and CDR2 FQNEAQ (reference sequence). CDR3 length: 16 amino acids.

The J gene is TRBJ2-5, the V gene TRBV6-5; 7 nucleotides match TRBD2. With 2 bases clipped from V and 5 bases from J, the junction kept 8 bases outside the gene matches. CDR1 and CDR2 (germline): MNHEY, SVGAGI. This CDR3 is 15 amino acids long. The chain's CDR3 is CASSYGRGFGETQYF. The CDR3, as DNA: TGTGCCAGCAGTTACGGGCGGGGGTTCGGGGAGACCCAGTACTTC.

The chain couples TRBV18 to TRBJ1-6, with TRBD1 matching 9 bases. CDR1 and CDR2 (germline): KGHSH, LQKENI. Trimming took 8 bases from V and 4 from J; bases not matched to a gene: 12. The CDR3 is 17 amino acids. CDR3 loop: CASTKPGTGIYNSPLHF. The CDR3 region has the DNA TGTGCCAGCACAAAGCCCGGGACAGGGATTTATAATTCACCCCTCCACTTT. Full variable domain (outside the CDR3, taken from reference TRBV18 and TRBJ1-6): NAGVMQNPRHLVRRRGQEARLRCSPMKGHSHVYWYRQLPEEGLKFMVYLQKENIIDESGMPKERFSAEFPKEGPSILRIQQVVRGDSAAYFCASTKPGTGIYNSPLHFGNGTRLTVT.

The CDR3 reads CASNRGNEKLFF. In DNA form, the CDR3 reads TGTGCCAGCAATAGGGGGAATGAAAAACTGTTTTTT. This chain connects TRBV25-1 to TRBJ1-4; possible D gene TRBD1, 6 bases. Trimming cost V 7 bases and J 5 bases, with 8 bases left between them. The CDR3 covers 12 residues. Germline V gene sequence: CDR1 MGHDK, CDR2 SYGVNS.

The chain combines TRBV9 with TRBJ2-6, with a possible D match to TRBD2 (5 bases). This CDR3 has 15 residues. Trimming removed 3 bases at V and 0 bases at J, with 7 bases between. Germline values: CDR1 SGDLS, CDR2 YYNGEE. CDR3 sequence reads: CASSAGDSGANVLTF. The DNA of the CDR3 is TGTGCCAGCAGCGCCGGGGACTCTGGGGCCAACGTCCTGACTTTC.

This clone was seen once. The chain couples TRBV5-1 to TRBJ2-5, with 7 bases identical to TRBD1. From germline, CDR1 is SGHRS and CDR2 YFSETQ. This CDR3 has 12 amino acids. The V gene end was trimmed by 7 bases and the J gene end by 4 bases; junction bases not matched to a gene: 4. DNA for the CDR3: TGCGCCAGCCAGGGGGATCGAGAGACCCAGTACTTC. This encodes CASQGDRETQYF. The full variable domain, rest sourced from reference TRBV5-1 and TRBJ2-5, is KAGVTQTPRYLIKTRGQQVTLSCSPISGHRSVSWYQQTPGQGLQFLFEYFSETQRNKGNFPGRFSGRQFSNSRSEMNVSTLELGDSALYLCASQGDRETQYFGPGTRLLVL.

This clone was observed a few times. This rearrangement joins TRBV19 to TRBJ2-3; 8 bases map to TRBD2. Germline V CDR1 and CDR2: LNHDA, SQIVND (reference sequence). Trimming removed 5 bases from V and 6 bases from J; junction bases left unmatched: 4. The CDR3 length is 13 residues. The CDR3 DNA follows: TGTGCCAGTAGTGTCGGGGGGGCCGATACGCAGTATTTT. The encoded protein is CASSVGGADTQYF.

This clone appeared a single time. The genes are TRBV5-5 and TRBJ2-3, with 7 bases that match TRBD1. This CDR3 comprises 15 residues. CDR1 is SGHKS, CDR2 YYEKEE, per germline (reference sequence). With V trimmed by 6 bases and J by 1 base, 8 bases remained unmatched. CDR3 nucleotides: TGTGCCAGCAATCTACTCCAGGGGGGCACAGATACGCAGTATTTT. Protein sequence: CASNLLQGGTDTQYF.

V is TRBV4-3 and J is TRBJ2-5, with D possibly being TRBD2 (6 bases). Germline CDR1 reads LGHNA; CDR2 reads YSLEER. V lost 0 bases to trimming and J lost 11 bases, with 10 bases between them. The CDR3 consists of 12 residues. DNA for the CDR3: TGCGCCAGCAGCCAAGATTGGGGGGAGCAGTACTTC. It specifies CASSQDWGEQYF.

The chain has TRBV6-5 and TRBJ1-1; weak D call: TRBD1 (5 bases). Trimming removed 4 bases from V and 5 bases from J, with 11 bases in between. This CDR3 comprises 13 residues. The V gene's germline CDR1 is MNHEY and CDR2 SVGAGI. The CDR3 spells CASSWGLTTEAFF. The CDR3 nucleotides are TGTGCCAGCAGTTGGGGACTGACAACTGAAGCTTTCTTT.

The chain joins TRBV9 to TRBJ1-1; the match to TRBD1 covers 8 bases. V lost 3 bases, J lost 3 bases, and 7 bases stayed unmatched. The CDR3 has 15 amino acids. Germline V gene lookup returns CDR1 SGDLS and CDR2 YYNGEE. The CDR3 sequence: CASSARDRRDTEAFF. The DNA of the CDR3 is TGTGCCAGCAGCGCCCGGGACAGGCGGGACACTGAAGCTTTCTTT.

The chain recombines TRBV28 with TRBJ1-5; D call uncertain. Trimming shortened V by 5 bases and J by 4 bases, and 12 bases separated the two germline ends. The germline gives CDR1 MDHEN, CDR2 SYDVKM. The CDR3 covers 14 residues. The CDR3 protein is CASSSPGLNQPQHF. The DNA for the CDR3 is TGTGCCAGCAGTAGTCCGGGTTTGAATCAGCCCCAGCATTTT.

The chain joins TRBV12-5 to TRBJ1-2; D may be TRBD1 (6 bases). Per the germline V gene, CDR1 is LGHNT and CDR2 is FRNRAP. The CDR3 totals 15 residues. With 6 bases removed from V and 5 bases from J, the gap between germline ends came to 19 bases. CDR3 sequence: CASGHDRTARYGYTF. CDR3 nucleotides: TGTGCTAGTGGCCATGATCGGACAGCAAGATATGGCTACACCTTC.

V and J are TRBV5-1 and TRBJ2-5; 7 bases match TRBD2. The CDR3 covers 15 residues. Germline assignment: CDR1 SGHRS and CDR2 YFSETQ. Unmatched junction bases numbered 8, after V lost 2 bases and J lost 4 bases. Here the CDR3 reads CASSFGGMVGETQYF. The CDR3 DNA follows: TGCGCCAGCAGCTTCGGGGGGATGGTAGGAGAGACCCAGTACTTC.

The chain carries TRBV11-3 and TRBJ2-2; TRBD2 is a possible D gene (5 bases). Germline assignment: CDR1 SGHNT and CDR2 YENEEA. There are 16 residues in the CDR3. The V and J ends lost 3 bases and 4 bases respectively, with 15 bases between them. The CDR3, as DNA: TGTGCCAGCAGCTTGGATTCTGGACTCAGCACCGGGGAGCTGTTTTTT. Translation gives CASSLDSGLSTGELFF.

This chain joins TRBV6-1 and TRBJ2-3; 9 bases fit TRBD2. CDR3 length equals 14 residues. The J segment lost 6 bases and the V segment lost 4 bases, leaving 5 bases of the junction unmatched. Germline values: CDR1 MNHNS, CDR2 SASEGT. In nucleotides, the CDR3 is TGTGCCAGCAGTGTCCTAGCGGGGCGTGATACGCAGTATTTT. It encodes CASSVLAGRDTQYF.

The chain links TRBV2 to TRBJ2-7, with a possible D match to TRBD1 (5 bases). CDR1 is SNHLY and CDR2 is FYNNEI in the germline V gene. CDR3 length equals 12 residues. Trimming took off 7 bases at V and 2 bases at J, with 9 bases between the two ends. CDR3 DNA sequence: TGTGCCAGCACCCGGACAACCTACGAGCAGTACTTC. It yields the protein CASTRTTYEQYF.

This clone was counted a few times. The CDR3 sequence is CASSEYRMGGTNEKLFF. DNA for the CDR3: TGTGCCAGCAGTGAATATCGGATGGGGGGAACTAATGAAAAACTGTTTTTT. V is TRBV25-1 and J is TRBJ1-4, with D tentatively TRBD1 (5 bases). Germline lookup yields CDR1 MGHDK and CDR2 SYGVNS. V lost 0 bases, J lost 1 base, and 12 bases lay in between. CDR3 size: 17 residues.

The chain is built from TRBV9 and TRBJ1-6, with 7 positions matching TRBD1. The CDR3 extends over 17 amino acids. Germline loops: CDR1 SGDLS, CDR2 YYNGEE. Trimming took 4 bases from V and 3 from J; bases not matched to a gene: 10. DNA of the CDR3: TGTGCCAGCAGCTCCAATCCCCGGGACAGCTATAATTCACCCCTCCACTTT. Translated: CASSSNPRDSYNSPLHF. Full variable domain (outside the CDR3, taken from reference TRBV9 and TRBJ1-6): DSGVTQTPKHLITATGQRVTLRCSPRSGDLSVYWYQQSLDQGLQFLIQYYNGEERAKGNILERFSAQQFPDLHSELNLSSLELGDSALYFCASSSNPRDSYNSPLHFGNGTRLTVT.

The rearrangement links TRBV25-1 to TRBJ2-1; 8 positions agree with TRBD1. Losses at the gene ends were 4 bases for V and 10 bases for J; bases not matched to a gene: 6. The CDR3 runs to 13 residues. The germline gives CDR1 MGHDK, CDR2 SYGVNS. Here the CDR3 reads CASSGLDREEQFF. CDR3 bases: TGTGCCAGCAGTGGGTTGGACAGGGAAGAGCAGTTCTTC.

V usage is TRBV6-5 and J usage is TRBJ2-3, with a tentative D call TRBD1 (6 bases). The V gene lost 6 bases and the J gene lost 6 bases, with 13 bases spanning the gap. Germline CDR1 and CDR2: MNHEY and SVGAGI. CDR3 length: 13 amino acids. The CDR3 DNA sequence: TGTGCCAGCAGCCGTACAGGGACCGATACGCAGTATTTT. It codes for CASSRTGTDTQYF.

CDR3 sequence reads: CASNDRDRPYEQYF. CDR3 DNA: TGTGCCAGCAACGACCGGGACAGGCCCTACGAGCAGTACTTC. The chain recombines TRBV5-6 with TRBJ2-5, with 8 bases lining up with TRBD1. The end of the DNA fits TRBJ2-7 better, so the J call may be wrong. The germline gives CDR1 SGHDT, CDR2 YYEEEE. CDR3 size: 14 residues.

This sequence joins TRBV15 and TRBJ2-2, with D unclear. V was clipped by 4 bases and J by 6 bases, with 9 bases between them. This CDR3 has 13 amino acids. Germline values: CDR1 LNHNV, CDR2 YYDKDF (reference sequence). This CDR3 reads CATSTSTAGELFF. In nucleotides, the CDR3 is TGTGCCACCAGCACCAGTACCGCCGGGGAGCTGTTTTTT.

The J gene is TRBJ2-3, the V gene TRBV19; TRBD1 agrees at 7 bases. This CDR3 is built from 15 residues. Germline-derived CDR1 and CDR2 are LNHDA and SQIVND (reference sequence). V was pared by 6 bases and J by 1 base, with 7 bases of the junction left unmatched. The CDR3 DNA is TGTGCCAGTAGCGCCGGGACAGCCCGCACAGATACGCAGTATTTT. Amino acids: CASSAGTARTDTQYF.